The present TCR beta chain was sequenced within a study of blood T cell repertoires in COVID-19. Method: immunoSEQ multiplex PCR; TCRdb's copy keeps in-frame clones and lacks some. The profile shows around 200,000 clones, about 86% of them singletons. CDR3 length equals 13 residues. The ends were cut back, 3 bases at V and 5 bases at J, with 11 bases in the middle. Germline V gene data show CDR1 as DFQATT and CDR2 as SNEGSKA (reference sequence). The rearrangement uses TRBV20-1 and TRBJ2-1, with D possibly TRBD2 on 6 matching bases. Source material: peripheral blood. This TCR came from a man aged 25-40 years with active or convalescent COVID-19. The CDR3 spells CSASGGAHNEQFF. In nucleotides, the CDR3 is TGCAGTGCTAGTGGCGGGGCCCACAATGAGCAGTTCTTC.